This TCR beta chain was observed in a study of T-cell memory formation after mild COVID-19 (dated by TCRdb to the early 2020s). For the study in its entirety: Most TCR sequence clusters were specific to one of the two donors. In two donors, T-cell clones that expanded and contracted after mild COVID-19 were followed by sequencing TCRalpha and TCRbeta repertoires longitudinally. The cohort was made up of two young adult volunteers, one female and one male, who were previously healthy. General conclusions and limits of the study: The study included only a couple of mild cases, and larger cohorts that include severe cases with pre-infection samples were judged to be necessary. From day 15 to 85, contracting clones showed balanced CD4/CD8 phenotypes, whereas a second wave of clones that expanded from day 15 to 37 leaned towards CD4+. Some responding clones were detected in pre-infection memory, which suggested that pre-existing cross-reactive memory T cells had joined the SARS-CoV-2 response. The second-wave clones that peaked on day 37 were not confirmed to be SARS-CoV-2 specific. Contracting CD4+ clones turned up mainly in the CM and EM memory subsets, whereas EMRA was where CD8+ clones were enriched.

With regard to this clonotype: Its binding antigen is unknown. Base qualities are not recorded, but no much larger clone differs from it by a single base.

The CDR1 and CDR2 encoded by the germline V gene are MGHRA and YSYEKL. From the cysteine through the phenylalanine, the CDR3 covers 13 amino acids. Of all the DNA, just the CDR3 is kept, 39 bases in frame from base 1. V is reduced by 8 bases and J by 3 bases, leaving a spacing of 11 bases between them. The instrument was an Illumina NovaSeq 6000. cDNA libraries for TCRalpha and TCRbeta were prepared by 5'RACE using constant-segment primers, with sample barcodes and unique molecular identifiers added. Trizol reagent was used to extract RNA from every sample. Amplification of the libraries took two PCR steps, and the second step added a second sample barcode plus Illumina TruSeq adapters. Libraries were sequenced on an Illumina NovaSeq with 2 x 150 bp paired-end reads. As for the original processing: Reads were demultiplexed and collapsed into UMI-guided consensus sequences with migec v1.2.7. Using mixcr v2.1.11, UMI consensuses were aligned to TRA and TRB V and J templates and then assembled into clonotypes. Clonotypes were classified as expanded or contracted when called significant by both edgeR and NoisET, with noise models trained on biological replicates. For edgeR calls, a false discovery rate-adjusted p below 0.01 and a log2 fold-change threshold of 1 were applied. As an exploratory analysis of dynamics, PCA with hierarchical clustering was applied to max-normalized trajectories of the 1000 most abundant clonotypes. The CD4 or CD8 phenotype of responding clones was assigned using the separately sequenced CD4+ and CD8+ repertoires. TCRdb trimmed the raw reads at Q25, called clones with MiXCR and kept productive beta chains. Rows with a matching CDR3 protein are joined into one entry that keeps the most common DNA and genes. V and J calls and clone size were set by TCRdb, not the authors. Across this sample there are around 250,000 distinct CDR3 sequences, with roughly 9.4% seen only once. In total, the top ten clones hold 20% to 25% of the sample.

Ficoll-Paque density gradient centrifugation was used to isolate PBMCs. The chain is made from TRBV4-1 and TRBJ1-5; no D gene call is confident. Material for sequencing was PBMCs or a T cell subset sorted from them (not recorded which). The TCR originated in a young man who had mild COVID-19 (a few samples of this study predate the infection). The sample titles of this study are shuffled in the database, so cell type and time point are left out; the donor was told from shared clones. The DNA sequence is given as TGCGCCAGCGCCGTGGCCGTCAATCAGCCCCAGCATTTT. It codes for CASAVAVNQPQHF.